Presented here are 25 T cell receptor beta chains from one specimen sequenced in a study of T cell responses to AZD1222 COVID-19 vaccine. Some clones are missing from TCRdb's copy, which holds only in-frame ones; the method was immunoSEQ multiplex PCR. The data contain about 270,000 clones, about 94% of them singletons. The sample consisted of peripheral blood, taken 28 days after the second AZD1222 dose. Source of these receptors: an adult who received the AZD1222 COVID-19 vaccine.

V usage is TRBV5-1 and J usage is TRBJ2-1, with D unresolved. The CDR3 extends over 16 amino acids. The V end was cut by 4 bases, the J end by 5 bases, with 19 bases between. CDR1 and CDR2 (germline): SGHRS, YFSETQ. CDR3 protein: CASSLQVGMENNEQFF. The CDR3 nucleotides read TGCGCCAGCAGCCTCCAGGTAGGGATGGAGAACAATGAGCAGTTCTTC.

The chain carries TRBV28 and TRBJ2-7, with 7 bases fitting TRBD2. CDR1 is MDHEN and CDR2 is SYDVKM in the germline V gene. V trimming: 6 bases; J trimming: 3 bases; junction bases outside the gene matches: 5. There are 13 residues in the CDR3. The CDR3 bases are TGTGCCAGCAGAGCGGGACTGTTCTACGAGCAGTACTTC. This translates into CASRAGLFYEQYF.

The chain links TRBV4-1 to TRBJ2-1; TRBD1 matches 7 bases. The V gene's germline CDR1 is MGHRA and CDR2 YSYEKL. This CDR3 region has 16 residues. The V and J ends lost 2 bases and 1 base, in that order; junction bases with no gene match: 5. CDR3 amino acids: CASSQRQGISYNEQFF. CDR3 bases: TGCGCCAGCAGCCAAAGACAGGGAATATCCTACAATGAGCAGTTCTTC.

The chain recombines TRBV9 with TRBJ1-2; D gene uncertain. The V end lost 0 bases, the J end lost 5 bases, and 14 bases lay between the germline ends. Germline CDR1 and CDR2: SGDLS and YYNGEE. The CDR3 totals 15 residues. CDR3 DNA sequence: TGTGCCAGCAGCGTAGGTAGGAATGGGGTATATGGCTACACCTTC. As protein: CASSVGRNGVYGYTF.

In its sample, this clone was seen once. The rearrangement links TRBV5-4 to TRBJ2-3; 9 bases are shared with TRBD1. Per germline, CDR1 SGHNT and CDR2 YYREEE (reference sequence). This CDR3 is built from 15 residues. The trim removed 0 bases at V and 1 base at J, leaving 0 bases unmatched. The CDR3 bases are TGTGCCAGCAGCTTGGACAGGGGGCGCACAGATACGCAGTATTTT. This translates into CASSLDRGRTDTQYF.

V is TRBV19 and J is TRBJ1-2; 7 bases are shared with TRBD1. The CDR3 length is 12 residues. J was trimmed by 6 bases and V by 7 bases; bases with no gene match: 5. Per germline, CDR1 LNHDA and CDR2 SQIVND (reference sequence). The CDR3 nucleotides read TGTGCCAGTACTTACGGGACAGATGGCTACACCTTC. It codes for CASTYGTDGYTF.

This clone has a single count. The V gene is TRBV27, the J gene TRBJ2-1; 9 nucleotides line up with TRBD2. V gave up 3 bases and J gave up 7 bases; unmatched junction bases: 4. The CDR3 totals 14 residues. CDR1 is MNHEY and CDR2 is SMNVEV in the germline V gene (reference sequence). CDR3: CASSFLAGLNEQFF. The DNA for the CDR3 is TGTGCCAGCAGTTTCCTAGCGGGGTTGAATGAGCAGTTCTTC.

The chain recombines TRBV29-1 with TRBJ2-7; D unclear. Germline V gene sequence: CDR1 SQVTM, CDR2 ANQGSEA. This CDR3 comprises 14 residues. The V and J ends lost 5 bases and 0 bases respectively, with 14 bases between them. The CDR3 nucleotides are TGCAGCGTTTTGTTAGGTCTTTCCTCCTACGAGCAGTACTTC. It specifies CSVLLGLSSYEQYF.

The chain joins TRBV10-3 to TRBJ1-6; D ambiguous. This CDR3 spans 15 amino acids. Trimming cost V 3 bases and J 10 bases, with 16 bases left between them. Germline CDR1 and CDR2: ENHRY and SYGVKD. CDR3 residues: CAISDSRLSGSPLHF. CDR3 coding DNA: TGTGCCATCAGTGACTCGCGACTTTCAGGATCACCCCTCCACTTT.

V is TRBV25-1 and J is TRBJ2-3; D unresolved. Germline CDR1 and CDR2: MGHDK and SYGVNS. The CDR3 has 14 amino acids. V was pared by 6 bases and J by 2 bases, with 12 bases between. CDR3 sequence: CASRDSLTTDTQYF. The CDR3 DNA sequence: TGTGCCAGCAGGGATAGTCTCACCACAGATACGCAGTATTTT. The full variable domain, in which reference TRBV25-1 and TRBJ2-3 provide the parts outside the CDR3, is EADIYQTPRYLVIGTGKKITLECSQTMGHDKMYWYQQDPGMELHLIHYSYGVNSTEKGDLSSESTVSRIRTEHFPLTLESARPSHTSQYLCASRDSLTTDTQYFGPGTRLTVL.

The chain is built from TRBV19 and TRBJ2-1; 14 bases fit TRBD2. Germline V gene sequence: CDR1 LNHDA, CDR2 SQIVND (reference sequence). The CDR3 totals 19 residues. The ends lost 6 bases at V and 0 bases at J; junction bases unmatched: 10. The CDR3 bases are TGTGCCAGTAGGCTGAAGACTAGCGGGGGGGGCCTCTCCTACAATGAGCAGTTCTTC. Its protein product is CASRLKTSGGGLSYNEQFF. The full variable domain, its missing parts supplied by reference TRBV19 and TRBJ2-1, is DGGITQSPKYLFRKEGQNVTLSCEQNLNHDAMYWYRQDPGQGLRLIYYSQIVNDFQKGDIAEGYSVSREKKESFPLTVTSAQKNPTAFYLCASRLKTSGGGLSYNEQFFGPGTRLTVL.

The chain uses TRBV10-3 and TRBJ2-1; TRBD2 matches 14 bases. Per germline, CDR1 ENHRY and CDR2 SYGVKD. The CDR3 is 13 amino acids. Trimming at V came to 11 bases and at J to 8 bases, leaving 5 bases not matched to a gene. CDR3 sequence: CAAGTSGGHEQFF. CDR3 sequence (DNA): TGTGCCGCCGGGACTAGCGGGGGTCATGAGCAGTTCTTC.

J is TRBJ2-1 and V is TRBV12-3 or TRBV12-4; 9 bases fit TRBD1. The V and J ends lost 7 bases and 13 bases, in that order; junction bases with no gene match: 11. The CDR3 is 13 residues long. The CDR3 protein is CASTGTGRNLQFF. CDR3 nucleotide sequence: TGTGCCAGCACCGGGACAGGGAGAAACCTTCAGTTCTTC.

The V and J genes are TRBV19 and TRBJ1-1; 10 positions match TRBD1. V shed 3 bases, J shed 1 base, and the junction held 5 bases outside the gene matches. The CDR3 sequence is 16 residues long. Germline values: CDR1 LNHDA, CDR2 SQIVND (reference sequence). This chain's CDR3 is CASSMGTGVTNTEAFF. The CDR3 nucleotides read TGTGCCAGTAGTATGGGGACAGGGGTGACGAACACTGAAGCTTTCTTT.

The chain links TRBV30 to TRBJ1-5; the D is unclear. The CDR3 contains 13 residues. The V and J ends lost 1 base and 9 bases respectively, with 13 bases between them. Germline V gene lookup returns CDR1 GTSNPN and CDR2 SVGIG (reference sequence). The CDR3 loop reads CAWSETHRRPQHF. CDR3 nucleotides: TGTGCCTGGAGTGAGACTCATCGGCGGCCCCAGCATTTT.

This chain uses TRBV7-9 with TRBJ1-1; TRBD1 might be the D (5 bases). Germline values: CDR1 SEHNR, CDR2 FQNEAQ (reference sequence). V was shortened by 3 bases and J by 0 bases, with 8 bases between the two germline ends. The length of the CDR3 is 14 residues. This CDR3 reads CASSLTVLNTEAFF. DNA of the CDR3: TGTGCCAGCAGCTTGACAGTTTTGAACACTGAAGCTTTCTTT.

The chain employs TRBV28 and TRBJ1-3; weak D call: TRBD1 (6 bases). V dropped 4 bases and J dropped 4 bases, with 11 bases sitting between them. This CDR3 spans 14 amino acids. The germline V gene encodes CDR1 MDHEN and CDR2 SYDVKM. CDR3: CASSSYGQGNTIYF. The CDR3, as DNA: TGTGCCAGCAGTTCATATGGACAGGGAAACACCATATATTTT.

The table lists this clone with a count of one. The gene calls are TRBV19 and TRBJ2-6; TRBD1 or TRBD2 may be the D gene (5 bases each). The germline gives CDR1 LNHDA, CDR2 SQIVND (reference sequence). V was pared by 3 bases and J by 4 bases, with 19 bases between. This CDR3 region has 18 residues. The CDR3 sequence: CASSMGALGVPGANVLTF. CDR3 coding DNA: TGTGCCAGTAGTATGGGTGCTCTGGGGGTACCCGGGGCCAACGTCCTGACTTTC.

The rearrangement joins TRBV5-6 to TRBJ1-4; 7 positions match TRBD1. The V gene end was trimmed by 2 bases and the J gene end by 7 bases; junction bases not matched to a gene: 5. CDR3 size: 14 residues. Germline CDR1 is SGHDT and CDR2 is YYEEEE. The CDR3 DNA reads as TGTGCCAGCAGCTTTGGGACAGAAACTGAAAAACTGTTTTTT. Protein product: CASSFGTETEKLFF.

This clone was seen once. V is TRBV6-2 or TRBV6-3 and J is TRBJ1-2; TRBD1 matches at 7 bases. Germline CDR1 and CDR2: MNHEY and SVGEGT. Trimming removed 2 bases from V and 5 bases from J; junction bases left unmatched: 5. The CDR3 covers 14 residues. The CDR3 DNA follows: TGTGCCAGCAGTTACAGAGACAGGGCATATGGCTACACCTTC. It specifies CASSYRDRAYGYTF.

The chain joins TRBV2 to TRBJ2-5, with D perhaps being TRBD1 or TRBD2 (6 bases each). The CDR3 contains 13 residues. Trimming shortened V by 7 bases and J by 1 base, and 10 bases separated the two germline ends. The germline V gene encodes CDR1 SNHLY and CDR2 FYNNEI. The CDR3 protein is CASNGGGQETQYF. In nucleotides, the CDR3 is TGTGCCAGCAACGGAGGGGGCCAAGAGACCCAGTACTTC. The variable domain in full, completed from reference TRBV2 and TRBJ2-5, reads EPEVTQTPSHQVTQMGQEVILRCVPISNHLYFYWYRQILGQKVEFLVSFYNNEISEKSEIFDDQFSVERPDGSNFTLKIRSTKLEDSAMYFCASNGGGQETQYFGPGTRLLVL.

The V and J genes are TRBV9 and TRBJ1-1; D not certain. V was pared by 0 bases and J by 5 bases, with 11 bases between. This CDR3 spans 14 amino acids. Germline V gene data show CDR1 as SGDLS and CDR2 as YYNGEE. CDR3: CASSVEGGRTEAFF. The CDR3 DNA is TGTGCCAGCAGCGTAGAGGGCGGGAGGACTGAAGCTTTCTTT.

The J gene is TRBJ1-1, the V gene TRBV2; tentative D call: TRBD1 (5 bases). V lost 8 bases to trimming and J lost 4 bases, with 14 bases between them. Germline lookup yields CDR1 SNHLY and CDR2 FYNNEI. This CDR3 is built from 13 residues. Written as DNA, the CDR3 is TGTGCCAGCGTCGGGGCGCGGGGCACTGAAGCTTTCTTT. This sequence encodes CASVGARGTEAFF.

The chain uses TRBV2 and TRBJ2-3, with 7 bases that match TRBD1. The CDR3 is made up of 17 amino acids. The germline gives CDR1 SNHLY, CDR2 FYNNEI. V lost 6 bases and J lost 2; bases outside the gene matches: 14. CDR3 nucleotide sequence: TGTGCCAGCAGGGGGACAGAGACCCTCCCTCACACAGATACGCAGTATTTT. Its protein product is CASRGTETLPHTDTQYF.

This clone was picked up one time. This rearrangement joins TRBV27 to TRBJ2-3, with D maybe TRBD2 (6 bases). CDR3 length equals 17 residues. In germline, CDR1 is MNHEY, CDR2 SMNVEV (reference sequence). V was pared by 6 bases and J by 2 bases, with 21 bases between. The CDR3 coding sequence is TGTGCCAGCAGCAGTCGCTATTGGGGGGAAAACACAGATACGCAGTATTTT. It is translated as CASSSRYWGENTDTQYF.